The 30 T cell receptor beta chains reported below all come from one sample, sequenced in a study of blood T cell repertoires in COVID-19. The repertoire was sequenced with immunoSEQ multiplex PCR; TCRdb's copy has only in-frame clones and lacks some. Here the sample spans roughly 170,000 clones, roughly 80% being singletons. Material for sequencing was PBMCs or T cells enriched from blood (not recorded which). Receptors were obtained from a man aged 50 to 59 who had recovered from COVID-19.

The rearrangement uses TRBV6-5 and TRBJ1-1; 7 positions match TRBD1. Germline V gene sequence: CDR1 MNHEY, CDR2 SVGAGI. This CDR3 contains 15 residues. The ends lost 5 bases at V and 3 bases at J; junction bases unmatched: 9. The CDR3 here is CASSSLLGGDTEAFF. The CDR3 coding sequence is TGTGCCAGCAGTAGCCTTCTAGGGGGCGACACTGAAGCTTTCTTT.

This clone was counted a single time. CDR3 in DNA: TGTGCCAGCTCGGAGGGACAGTTATCAACAGATACGCAGTATTTT. Its translation: CASSEGQLSTDTQYF. This rearrangement joins TRBV18 to TRBJ2-3; a possible D gene is TRBD1 (7 bases). CDR1 is KGHSH and CDR2 is LQKENI in the germline V gene. V lost 6 bases and J lost 3, with 16 bases in between. The CDR3 is 15 residues long. Variable domain in full (rest from reference TRBV18 and TRBJ2-3): NAGVMQNPRHLVRRRGQEARLRCSPMKGHSHVYWYRQLPEEGLKFMVYLQKENIIDESGMPKERFSAEFPKEGPSILRIQQVVRGDSAAYFCASSEGQLSTDTQYFGPGTRLTVL.

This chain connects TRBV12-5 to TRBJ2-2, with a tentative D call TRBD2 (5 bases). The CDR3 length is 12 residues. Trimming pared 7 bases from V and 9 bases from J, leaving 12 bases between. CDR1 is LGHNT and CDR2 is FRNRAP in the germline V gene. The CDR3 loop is CASANDGRELFF. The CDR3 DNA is TGTGCTAGTGCCAACGACGGGAGGGAGCTGTTTTTT.

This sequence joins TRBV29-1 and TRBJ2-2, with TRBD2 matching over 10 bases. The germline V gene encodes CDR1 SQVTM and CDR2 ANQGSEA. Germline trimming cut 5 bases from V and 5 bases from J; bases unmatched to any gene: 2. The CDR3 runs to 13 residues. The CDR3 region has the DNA TGCAGCGTTTTACTAGCGGGGACCGGGGAGCTGTTTTTT. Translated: CSVLLAGTGELFF.

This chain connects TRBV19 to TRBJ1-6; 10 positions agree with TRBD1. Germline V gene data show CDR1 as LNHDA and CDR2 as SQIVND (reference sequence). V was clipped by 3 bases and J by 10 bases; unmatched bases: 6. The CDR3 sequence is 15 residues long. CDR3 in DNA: TGTGCCAGTAGTATCGGGACAGGGGCTGGCTCACCCCTCCACTTT. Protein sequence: CASSIGTGAGSPLHF. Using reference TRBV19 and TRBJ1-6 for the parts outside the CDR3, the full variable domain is DGGITQSPKYLFRKEGQNVTLSCEQNLNHDAMYWYRQDPGQGLRLIYYSQIVNDFQKGDIAEGYSVSREKKESFPLTVTSAQKNPTAFYLCASSIGTGAGSPLHFGNGTRLTVT.

CDR3 bases: TGCGCCAGCAGTCGGTCATACGAAGAGACCCAGTACTTC. It is translated as CASSRSYEETQYF. The V call is TRBV10-2, the J call TRBJ2-5; D not resolved. The CDR3 loop spans 13 amino acids. Germline V gene sequence: CDR1 WSHSY, CDR2 SAAADI. Trimming left V 5 bases short and J 3 bases short, with 10 bases between.

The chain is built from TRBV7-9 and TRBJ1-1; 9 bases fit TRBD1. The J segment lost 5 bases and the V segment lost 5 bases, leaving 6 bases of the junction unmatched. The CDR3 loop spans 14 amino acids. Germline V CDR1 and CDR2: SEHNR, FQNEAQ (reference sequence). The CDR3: CASSNGTGMTEAFF. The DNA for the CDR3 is TGTGCCAGCAGCAACGGGACAGGGATGACTGAAGCTTTCTTT.

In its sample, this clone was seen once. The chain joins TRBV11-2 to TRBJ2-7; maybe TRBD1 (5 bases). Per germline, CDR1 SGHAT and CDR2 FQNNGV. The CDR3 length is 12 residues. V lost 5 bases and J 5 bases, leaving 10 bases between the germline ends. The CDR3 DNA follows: TGTGCCAGCAGCACTCAGGGCCACGAGCAGTACTTC. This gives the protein CASSTQGHEQYF.

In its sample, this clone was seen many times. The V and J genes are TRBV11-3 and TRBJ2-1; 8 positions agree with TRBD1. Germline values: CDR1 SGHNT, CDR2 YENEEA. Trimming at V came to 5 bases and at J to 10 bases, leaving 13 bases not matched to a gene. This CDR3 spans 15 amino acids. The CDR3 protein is CASSPGVQGAYEQFF. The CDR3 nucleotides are TGTGCCAGCAGCCCCGGGGTCCAGGGGGCATACGAGCAGTTCTTC. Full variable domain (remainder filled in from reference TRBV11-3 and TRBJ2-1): EAGVVQSPRYKIIEKKQPVAFWCNPISGHNTLYWYLQNLGQGPELLIRYENEEAVDDSQLPKDRFSAERLKGVDSTLKIQPAELGDSAVYLCASSPGVQGAYEQFFGPGTRLTVL.

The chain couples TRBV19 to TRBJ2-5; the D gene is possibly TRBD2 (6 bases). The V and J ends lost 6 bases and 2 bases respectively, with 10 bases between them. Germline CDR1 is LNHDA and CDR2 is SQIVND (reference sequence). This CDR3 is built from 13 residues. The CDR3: CASRRRGQETQYF. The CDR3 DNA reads TGTGCCAGTAGGCGGAGGGGTCAAGAGACCCAGTACTTC.

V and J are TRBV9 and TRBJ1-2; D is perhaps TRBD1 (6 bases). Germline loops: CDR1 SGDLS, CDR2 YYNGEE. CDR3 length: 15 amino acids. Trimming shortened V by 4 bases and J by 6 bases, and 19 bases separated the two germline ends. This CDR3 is CASSPQTTGIDGYTF. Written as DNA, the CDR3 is TGTGCCAGCAGCCCTCAGACCACAGGGATCGATGGCTACACCTTC. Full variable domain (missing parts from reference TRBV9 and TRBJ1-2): DSGVTQTPKHLITATGQRVTLRCSPRSGDLSVYWYQQSLDQGLQFLIQYYNGEERAKGNILERFSAQQFPDLHSELNLSSLELGDSALYFCASSPQTTGIDGYTFGSGTRLTVV.

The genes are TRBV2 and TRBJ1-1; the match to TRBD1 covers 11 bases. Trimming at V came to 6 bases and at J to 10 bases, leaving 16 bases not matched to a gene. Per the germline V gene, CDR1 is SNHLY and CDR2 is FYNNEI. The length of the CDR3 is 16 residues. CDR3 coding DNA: TGTGCCAGCAGAAAAGCCCCAGGACAGGGGGCCCCGACAGCTTTCTTT. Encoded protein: CASRKAPGQGAPTAFF. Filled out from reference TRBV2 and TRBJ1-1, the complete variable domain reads EPEVTQTPSHQVTQMGQEVILRCVPISNHLYFYWYRQILGQKVEFLVSFYNNEISEKSEIFDDQFSVERPDGSNFTLKIRSTKLEDSAMYFCASRKAPGQGAPTAFFGQGTRLTVV.

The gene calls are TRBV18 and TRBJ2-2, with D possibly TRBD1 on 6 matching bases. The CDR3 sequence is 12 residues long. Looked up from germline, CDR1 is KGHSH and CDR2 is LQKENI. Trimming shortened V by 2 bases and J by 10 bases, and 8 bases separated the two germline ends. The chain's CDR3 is CASSPGGLELFF. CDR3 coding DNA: TGTGCCAGCTCACCAGGGGGCTTGGAGCTGTTTTTT.

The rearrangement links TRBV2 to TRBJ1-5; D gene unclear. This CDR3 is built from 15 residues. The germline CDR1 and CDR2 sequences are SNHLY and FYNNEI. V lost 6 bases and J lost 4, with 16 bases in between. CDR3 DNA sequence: TGTGCCAGCAGGAGCGCCCCCGCACTGAATCAGCCCCAGCATTTT. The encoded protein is CASRSAPALNQPQHF.

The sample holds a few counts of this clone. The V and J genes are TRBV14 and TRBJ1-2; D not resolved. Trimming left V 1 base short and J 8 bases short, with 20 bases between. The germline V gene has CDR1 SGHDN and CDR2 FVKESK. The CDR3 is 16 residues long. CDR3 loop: CASSQGRGQPLWGYTF. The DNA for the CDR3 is TGTGCCAGCAGCCAAGGTCGCGGGCAGCCCCTATGGGGCTACACCTTC.

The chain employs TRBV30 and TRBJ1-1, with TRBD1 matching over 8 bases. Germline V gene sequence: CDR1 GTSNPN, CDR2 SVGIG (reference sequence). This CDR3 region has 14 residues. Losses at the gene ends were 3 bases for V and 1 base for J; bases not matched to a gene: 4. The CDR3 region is CAWRGDRTNTEAFF. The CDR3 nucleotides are TGTGCCTGGAGGGGGGACAGGACGAACACTGAAGCTTTCTTT.

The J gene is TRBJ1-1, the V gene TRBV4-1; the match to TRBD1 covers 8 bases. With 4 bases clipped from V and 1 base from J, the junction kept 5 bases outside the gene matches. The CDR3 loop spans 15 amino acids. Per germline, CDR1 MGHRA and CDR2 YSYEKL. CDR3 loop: CASSRADRENTEAFF. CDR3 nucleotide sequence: TGCGCCAGCAGCCGAGCGGACAGGGAGAACACTGAAGCTTTCTTT.

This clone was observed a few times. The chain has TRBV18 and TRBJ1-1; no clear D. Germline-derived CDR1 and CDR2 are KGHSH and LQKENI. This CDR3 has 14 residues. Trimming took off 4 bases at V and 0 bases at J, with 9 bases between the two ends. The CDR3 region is CASSLQVMNTEAFF. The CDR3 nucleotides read TGTGCCAGCTCACTTCAGGTAATGAACACTGAAGCTTTCTTT. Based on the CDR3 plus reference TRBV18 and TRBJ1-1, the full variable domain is NAGVMQNPRHLVRRRGQEARLRCSPMKGHSHVYWYRQLPEEGLKFMVYLQKENIIDESGMPKERFSAEFPKEGPSILRIQQVVRGDSAAYFCASSLQVMNTEAFFGQGTRLTVV.

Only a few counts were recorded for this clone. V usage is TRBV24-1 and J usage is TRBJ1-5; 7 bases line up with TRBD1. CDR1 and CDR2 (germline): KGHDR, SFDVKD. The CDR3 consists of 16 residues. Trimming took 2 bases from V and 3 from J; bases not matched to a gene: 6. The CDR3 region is CATSDSGQAFNQPQHF. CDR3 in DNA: TGTGCCACCAGTGATTCAGGACAGGCTTTCAATCAGCCCCAGCATTTT.

CDR3 nucleotide sequence: TGCGCCAGCACCCGGGGGGCAGCGAACACCGGGGAGCTGTTTTTT. Translating it yields CASTRGAANTGELFF. The chain joins TRBV5-1 to TRBJ2-2, with TRBD2 as a possible D gene (7 bases). V lost 6 bases, J lost 0 bases, and 12 bases lay in between. Germline CDR1 SGHRS, CDR2 YFSETQ. The CDR3 runs to 15 residues.

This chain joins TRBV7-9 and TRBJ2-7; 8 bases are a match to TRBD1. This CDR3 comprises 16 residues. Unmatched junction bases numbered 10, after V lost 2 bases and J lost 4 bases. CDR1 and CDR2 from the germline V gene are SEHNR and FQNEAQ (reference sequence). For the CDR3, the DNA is TGTGCCAGCAGCTTAACGCCCCGGACAGGGTATTACGAGCAGTACTTC. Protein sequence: CASSLTPRTGYYEQYF.

CDR3 amino acids: CASSPSLEAPLHF. In DNA form, the CDR3 reads TGTGCCAGCTCACCATCCCTTGAGGCACCCCTCCACTTT. The V and J genes are TRBV18 and TRBJ1-6; D gene uncertain. CDR1 KGHSH and CDR2 LQKENI come from the germline V gene. The CDR3 has 13 residues. The V end was cut by 2 bases, the J end by 11 bases, with 10 bases between.

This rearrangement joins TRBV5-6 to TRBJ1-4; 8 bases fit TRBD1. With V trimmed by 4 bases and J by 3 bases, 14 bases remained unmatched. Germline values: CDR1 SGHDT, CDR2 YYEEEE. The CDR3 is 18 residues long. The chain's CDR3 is CASSPSGRGQSANEKLFF. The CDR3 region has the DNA TGTGCCAGCAGCCCTAGTGGCAGGGGGCAATCAGCTAATGAAAAACTGTTTTTT.

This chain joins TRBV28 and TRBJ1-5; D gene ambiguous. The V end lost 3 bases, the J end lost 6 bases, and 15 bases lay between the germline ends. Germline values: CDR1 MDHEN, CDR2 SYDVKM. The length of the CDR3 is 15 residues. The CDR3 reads CASSFLAGLRQPQHF. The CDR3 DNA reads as TGTGCCAGCAGTTTTCTGGCAGGTCTACGTCAGCCCCAGCATTTT. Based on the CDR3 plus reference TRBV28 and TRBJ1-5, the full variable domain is DVKVTQSSRYLVKRTGEKVFLECVQDMDHENMFWYRQDPGLGLRLIYFSYDVKMKEKGDIPEGYSVSREKKERFSLILESASTNQTSMYLCASSFLAGLRQPQHFGDGTRLSIL.

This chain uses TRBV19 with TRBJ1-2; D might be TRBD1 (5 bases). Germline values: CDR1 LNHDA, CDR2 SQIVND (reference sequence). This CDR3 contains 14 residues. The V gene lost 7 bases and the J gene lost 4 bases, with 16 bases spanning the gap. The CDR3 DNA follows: TGTGCCAGTACCCTTTTTGGAAGGGGCTATGGCTACACCTTC. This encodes CASTLFGRGYGYTF.

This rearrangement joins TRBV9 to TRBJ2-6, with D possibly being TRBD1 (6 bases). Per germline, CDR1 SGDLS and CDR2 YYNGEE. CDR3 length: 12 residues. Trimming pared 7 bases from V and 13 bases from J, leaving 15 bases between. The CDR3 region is CASSLNQGVLTF. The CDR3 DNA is TGTGCCAGCTCACTCAACCAGGGGGTCCTGACTTTC.

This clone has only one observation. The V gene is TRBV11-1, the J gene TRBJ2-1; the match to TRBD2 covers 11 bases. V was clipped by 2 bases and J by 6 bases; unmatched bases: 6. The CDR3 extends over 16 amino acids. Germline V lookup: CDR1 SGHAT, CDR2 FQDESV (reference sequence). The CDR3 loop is CASSLSGTSGFNEQFF. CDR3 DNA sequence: TGTGCCAGCAGCTTATCTGGGACTAGCGGTTTCAATGAGCAGTTCTTC.

The CDR3 region is CASSLGTGTTEAFF. CDR3 sequence (DNA): TGTGCCAGCAGCTTAGGGACAGGGACAACTGAAGCTTTCTTT. This chain links TRBV5-8 with TRBJ1-1, with 9 bases that match TRBD1. CDR1 is SGHTS, CDR2 YDEGEE, per germline. With V trimmed by 2 bases and J by 5 bases, 4 bases remained unmatched. The CDR3 totals 14 residues.

For the CDR3, the DNA is TGCAGCGTTGGCGATGAAAAACTGTTTTTT. Translated, it gives CSVGDEKLFF. This rearrangement joins TRBV29-1 to TRBJ1-4; D unclear. Germline CDR1 is SQVTM and CDR2 is ANQGSEA. The CDR3 consists of 10 residues. Trimming left V 4 bases short and J 6 bases short, with 3 bases between. Complete variable domain (other parts from reference TRBV29-1 and TRBJ1-4): SAVISQKPSRDICQRGTSLTIQCQVDSQVTMMFWYRQQPGQSLTLIATANQGSEATYESGFVIDKFPISRPNLTFSTLTVSNMSPEDSSIYLCSVGDEKLFFGSGTQLSVL.

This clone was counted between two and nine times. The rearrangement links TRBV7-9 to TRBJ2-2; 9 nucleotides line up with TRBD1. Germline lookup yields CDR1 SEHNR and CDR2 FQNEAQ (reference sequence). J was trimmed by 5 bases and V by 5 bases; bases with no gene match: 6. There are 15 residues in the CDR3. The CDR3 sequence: CASSLGQGWTGELFF. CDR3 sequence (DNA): TGTGCCAGCAGCCTCGGACAGGGGTGGACCGGGGAGCTGTTTTTT.